A selection of T cell receptor beta chains follows, all from one sample in a study of identical twins. TCRdb independently ran MiXCR on the 5' RACE reads; one entry per CDR3 protein. The sample carries hundreds of thousands of distinct CDR3 sequences, around 21% recorded once. This sample also appeared in a second study, on T cells expressing NK-cell markers.

The sequenced sample consisted of PBMCs. Receptors originate from a woman in her late teens or twenties in good health. CDR3s include the opening cysteine and the closing phenylalanine or tryptophan. D genes are given only for firm matches. Expanded clones get a size class; other rows say once, few or many, or leave the size out.

V gene: TRBV20-1; J gene: TRBJ1-1; CDR3 length: 15; clone size: NA; D gene: TRBD1; CDR3 protein: CSAPLYRDRVSEAFF; CDR3 DNA: TGCAGTGCGCCGCTTTACCGGGACAGGGTTTCTGAAGCTTTCTTT
V gene: TRBV3-1; J gene: TRBJ2-1; CDR3 length: 12; clone size: many; D gene: TRBD2; CDR3 protein: CASSQGGGGQFF; CDR3 DNA: TGTGCCAGCAGCCAAGGGGGGGGAGGGCAGTTCTTC
V gene: TRBV9; J gene: TRBJ1-1; CDR3 length: 12; clone size: NA; D gene: NA; CDR3 protein: CASSVSDTEAFF; CDR3 DNA: TGTGCCAGCAGCGTAAGCGACACTGAAGCTTTCTTT
V gene: TRBV29-1; J gene: TRBJ2-1; CDR3 length: 13; clone size: NA; D gene: TRBD2; CDR3 protein: CSVEGLAMNEQFF; CDR3 DNA: TGCAGCGTTGAGGGACTAGCGATGAATGAGCAGTTCTTC
V gene: TRBV29-1; J gene: TRBJ2-1; CDR3 length: 14; clone size: NA; D gene: TRBD2; CDR3 protein: CSVHGLAESNEQFF; CDR3 DNA: TGCAGCGTCCACGGTCTAGCGGAGAGCAATGAGCAGTTCTTC
V gene: TRBV29-1; J gene: TRBJ2-3; CDR3 length: 15; clone size: many; D gene: NA; CDR3 protein: CSVAGVGGATDTQYF; CDR3 DNA: TGCAGCGTTGCCGGGGTGGGGGGGGCCACAGATACGCAGTATTTT
V gene: TRBV5-1; J gene: TRBJ2-3; CDR3 length: 17; clone size: few; D gene: NA; CDR3 protein: CASSLALRRTSTDTQYF; CDR3 DNA: TGCGCCAGCAGCTTGGCCTTAAGGCGGACTAGCACAGATACGCAGTATTTT
V gene: TRBV29-1; J gene: TRBJ2-5; CDR3 length: 15; clone size: NA; D gene: NA; CDR3 protein: CSVEPHQKVGETQYF; CDR3 DNA: TGCAGCGTTGAACCGCATCAGAAAGTAGGGGAGACCCAGTACTTC
V gene: TRBV18; J gene: TRBJ2-1; CDR3 length: 17; clone size: NA; D gene: TRBD2; CDR3 protein: CASSSAGSSGAFNEQFF; CDR3 DNA: TGTGCCAGCTCATCCGCCGGTAGCAGCGGGGCTTTCAATGAGCAGTTCTTC
V gene: TRBV29-1; J gene: TRBJ1-2; CDR3 length: 13; clone size: many; D gene: TRBD1; CDR3 protein: CSVVTGGSYGYTF; CDR3 DNA: TGCAGCGTGGTAACAGGGGGCAGCTATGGCTACACCTTC
V gene: TRBV3-1; J gene: TRBJ2-5; CDR3 length: 16; clone size: few; D gene: NA; CDR3 protein: CASSQGDRLAQETQYF; CDR3 DNA: TGTGCCAGCAGCCAAGGGGATCGTTTGGCCCAAGAGACCCAGTACTTC
V gene: TRBV15; J gene: TRBJ2-1; CDR3 length: 14; clone size: NA; D gene: NA; CDR3 protein: CATSWLLGYNEQFF; CDR3 DNA: TGTGCCACCAGCTGGTTGTTGGGGTACAATGAGCAGTTCTTC
V gene: TRBV5-1; J gene: TRBJ1-4; CDR3 length: 15; clone size: many; D gene: NA; CDR3 protein: CASSLNLGANEKLFF; CDR3 DNA: TGCGCCAGCAGCTTGAATCTCGGAGCTAATGAAAAACTGTTTTTT
V gene: TRBV10-2; J gene: TRBJ1-2; CDR3 length: 17; clone size: few; D gene: TRBD1; CDR3 protein: CASSPSLDRVRGYGYTF; CDR3 DNA: TGCGCCAGCAGTCCATCTCTGGACAGGGTGAGGGGCTATGGCTACACCTTC
V gene: TRBV12-3/TRBV12-4; J gene: TRBJ1-3; CDR3 length: 14; clone size: many; D gene: NA; CDR3 protein: CASSPLGSGNTIYF; CDR3 DNA: TGTGCCAGCAGTCCTTTGGGGTCTGGAAACACCATATATTTT
V gene: TRBV6-2/TRBV6-3; J gene: TRBJ2-1; CDR3 length: 13; clone size: NA; D gene: NA; CDR3 protein: CAGKAGSYNEQFF; CDR3 DNA: TGTGCCGGTAAAGCGGGCTCTTACAATGAGCAGTTCTTC
V gene: TRBV6-1; J gene: TRBJ2-1; CDR3 length: 13; clone size: many; D gene: NA; CDR3 protein: CASKPTGYGEQFF; CDR3 DNA: TGTGCCAGCAAACCAACAGGGTATGGTGAGCAGTTCTTC
V gene: TRBV2; J gene: TRBJ2-7; CDR3 length: 15; clone size: few; D gene: NA; CDR3 protein: CASSEVTGGKYEQYF; CDR3 DNA: TGTGCCAGCAGTGAAGTTACAGGAGGGAAGTACGAGCAGTACTTC
V gene: TRBV9; J gene: TRBJ1-1; CDR3 length: 14; clone size: many; D gene: NA; CDR3 protein: CASSTSPREAQAFF; CDR3 DNA: TGTGCCAGCAGCACCAGCCCCCGAGAGGCCCAAGCTTTCTTT
V gene: TRBV21-1; J gene: TRBJ2-7; CDR3 length: 21; clone size: few; D gene: NA; CDR3 protein: CASSKRRPQTLLQMTDYEQYF; CDR3 DNA: TGTGCCAGCAGCAAGCGTCGCCCCCAAACACTGCTCCAGATGACGGACTACGAGCAGTACTTC
V gene: TRBV7-4; J gene: TRBJ2-7; CDR3 length: 13; clone size: NA; D gene: NA; CDR3 protein: CASCPGHLYEQYF; CDR3 DNA: TGTGCCAGCTGTCCGGGACACCTCTACGAGCAGTACTTC
V gene: TRBV5-5; J gene: TRBJ1-1; CDR3 length: 14; clone size: NA; D gene: NA; CDR3 protein: CASSFVPRDTEAFF; CDR3 DNA: TGTGCCAGCAGCTTTGTTCCCCGGGACACTGAAGCTTTCTTT
V gene: TRBV12-3/TRBV12-4; J gene: TRBJ2-1; CDR3 length: 15; clone size: few; D gene: TRBD1; CDR3 protein: CASKSRTGWGNEQFF; CDR3 DNA: TGTGCCAGCAAATCGAGGACAGGGTGGGGGAATGAGCAGTTCTTC
V gene: TRBV25-1; J gene: TRBJ1-4; CDR3 length: 14; clone size: NA; D gene: TRBD1; CDR3 protein: CASSETGVDEKLFF; CDR3 DNA: TGTGCCAGCAGTGAGACAGGGGTGGACGAAAAACTGTTTTTT
V gene: TRBV4-1; J gene: TRBJ2-5; CDR3 length: 15; clone size: NA; D gene: NA; CDR3 protein: CASSQDNPGLETQYF; CDR3 DNA: TGCGCCAGCAGCCAAGATAATCCTGGACTAGAGACCCAGTACTTC
V gene: TRBV5-1; J gene: TRBJ1-2; CDR3 length: 14; clone size: many; D gene: NA; CDR3 protein: CASSLDRLNYGYTF; CDR3 DNA: TGCGCCAGCAGCTTGGACAGGCTCAACTATGGCTACACCTTC
V gene: TRBV5-6; J gene: TRBJ2-3; CDR3 length: 17; clone size: NA; D gene: TRBD2; CDR3 protein: CASRLLELAGGQDTQYF; CDR3 DNA: TGTGCCAGCCGTCTGTTGGAACTAGCGGGGGGGCAAGATACGCAGTATTTT
V gene: TRBV7-3; J gene: TRBJ2-3; CDR3 length: 14; clone size: NA; D gene: NA; CDR3 protein: CASSSGALTDTQYF; CDR3 DNA: TGTGCCAGCAGCTCAGGAGCTCTCACAGATACGCAGTATTTT
V gene: TRBV27; J gene: TRBJ2-7; CDR3 length: 12; clone size: NA; D gene: TRBD1; CDR3 protein: CASRDRRNEQYF; CDR3 DNA: TGTGCCAGTCGGGACAGGAGGAACGAGCAGTACTTC
V gene: TRBV5-5; J gene: TRBJ1-1; CDR3 length: 16; clone size: few; D gene: TRBD1; CDR3 protein: CASSLDPGTANTEAFF; CDR3 DNA: TGTGCCAGCAGCTTGGACCCCGGGACAGCGAACACTGAAGCTTTCTTT
V gene: TRBV11-2; J gene: TRBJ2-1; CDR3 length: 15; clone size: NA; D gene: TRBD2; CDR3 protein: CASTLAGGIGNEQFF; CDR3 DNA: TGTGCCAGCACCCTCGCGGGGGGTATCGGCAATGAGCAGTTCTTC
V gene: TRBV4-1; J gene: TRBJ1-1; CDR3 length: 15; clone size: few; D gene: TRBD1; CDR3 protein: CASSQDQGEDTEAFF; CDR3 DNA: TGCGCCAGCAGCCAAGATCAGGGGGAGGACACTGAAGCTTTCTTT
V gene: TRBV29-1; J gene: TRBJ2-7; CDR3 length: 14; clone size: few; D gene: NA; CDR3 protein: CSVGTGSQTYEQYF; CDR3 DNA: TGCAGCGTTGGGACCGGGAGTCAGACCTACGAGCAGTACTTC
V gene: TRBV5-1; J gene: TRBJ2-3; CDR3 length: 14; clone size: few; D gene: NA; CDR3 protein: CASSSGRGTDTQYF; CDR3 DNA: TGCGCCAGCAGCTCCGGAAGGGGCACAGATACGCAGTATTTT
V gene: TRBV10-3; J gene: TRBJ1-2; CDR3 length: 13; clone size: few; D gene: NA; CDR3 protein: CAISPDSWGGYTF; CDR3 DNA: TGTGCCATCAGCCCGGACAGCTGGGGTGGCTACACCTTC
V gene: TRBV5-6; J gene: TRBJ2-1; CDR3 length: 13; clone size: few; D gene: TRBD1; CDR3 protein: CASSFGQGVEQFF; CDR3 DNA: TGTGCCAGCAGCTTCGGACAGGGGGTTGAGCAGTTCTTC
V gene: TRBV5-5; J gene: TRBJ1-6; CDR3 length: 15; clone size: few; D gene: NA; CDR3 protein: CASSFISSNNSPLHF; CDR3 DNA: TGTGCCAGCAGCTTTATAAGCTCTAATAATTCACCCCTCCACTTT
V gene: TRBV7-8; J gene: TRBJ2-5; CDR3 length: 14; clone size: NA; D gene: NA; CDR3 protein: CASSLEPHRETQYF; CDR3 DNA: TGTGCCAGCAGCTTAGAACCCCATAGGGAGACCCAGTACTTC
V gene: TRBV20-1; J gene: TRBJ2-1; CDR3 length: 17; clone size: NA; D gene: TRBD2; CDR3 protein: CCARTPAGSGSYNEQFF; CDR3 DNA: TGCTGTGCTAGAACCCCGGCAGGAAGCGGGAGCTACAATGAGCAGTTCTTC
V gene: TRBV12-3/TRBV12-4; J gene: TRBJ2-1; CDR3 length: 21; clone size: few; D gene: NA; CDR3 protein: CASSLKLSRGALPFSADEQFF; CDR3 DNA: TGTGCCAGCAGTTTGAAGCTTAGCAGAGGGGCCCTACCCTTTTCTGCGGATGAGCAGTTCTTC